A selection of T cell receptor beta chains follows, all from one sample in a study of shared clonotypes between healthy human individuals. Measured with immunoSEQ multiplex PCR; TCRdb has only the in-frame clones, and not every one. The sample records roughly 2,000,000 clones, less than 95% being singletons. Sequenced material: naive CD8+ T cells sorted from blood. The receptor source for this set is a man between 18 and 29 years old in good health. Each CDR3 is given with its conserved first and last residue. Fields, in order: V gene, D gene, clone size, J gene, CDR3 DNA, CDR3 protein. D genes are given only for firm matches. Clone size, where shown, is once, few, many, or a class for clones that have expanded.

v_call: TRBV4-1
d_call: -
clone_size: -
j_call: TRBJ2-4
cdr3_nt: TGCGCCAGCAGCCAAGAGGGGGTCAATCTAATAGCCAAAAACATTCAGTACTTC
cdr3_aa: CASSQEGVNLIAKNIQYF

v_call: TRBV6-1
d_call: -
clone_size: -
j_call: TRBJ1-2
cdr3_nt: TGTGCCAGCAGTGAAGAACAGGGTGATGGCTATGGCTACACCTTC
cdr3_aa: CASSEEQGDGYGYTF

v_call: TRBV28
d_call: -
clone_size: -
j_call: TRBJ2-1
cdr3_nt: TGTGCCAGCAGTTTATTGGCAGCCAACAATGAGCAGTTCTTC
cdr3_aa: CASSLLAANNEQFF

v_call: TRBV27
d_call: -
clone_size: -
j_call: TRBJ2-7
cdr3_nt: TGTGCCAGCAGTTTCCAGGGCCCCATTCCCTACGAGCAGTACTTC
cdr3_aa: CASSFQGPIPYEQYF

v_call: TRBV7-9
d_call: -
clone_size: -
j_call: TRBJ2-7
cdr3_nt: TGTGCCAGCAGCCCTAGGACAGCCCAAACCCGCTCCTACGAGCAGTACTTC
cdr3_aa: CASSPRTAQTRSYEQYF

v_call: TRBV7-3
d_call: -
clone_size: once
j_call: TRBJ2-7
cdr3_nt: TGTGCCAGCAGCTTAGACAGCCCGTACGAGCAGTACTTC
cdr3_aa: CASSLDSPYEQYF

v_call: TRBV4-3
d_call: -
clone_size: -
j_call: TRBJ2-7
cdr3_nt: TGCGCCAGCAGCCAATTAACAGGGAACTACGAGCAGTACTTC
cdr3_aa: CASSQLTGNYEQYF

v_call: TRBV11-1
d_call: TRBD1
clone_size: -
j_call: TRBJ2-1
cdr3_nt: TGTGCCAGCAGCCACGGACAGGGGAAATACAATGAGCAGTTCTTC
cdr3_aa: CASSHGQGKYNEQFF

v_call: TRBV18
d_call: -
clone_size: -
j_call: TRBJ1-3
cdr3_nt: TGTGCCAGCTCACCCGCAGGGGCTTATGGAAACACCATATATTTT
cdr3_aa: CASSPAGAYGNTIYF

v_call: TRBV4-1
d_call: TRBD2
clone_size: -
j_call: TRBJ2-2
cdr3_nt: TGCGCCAGCAGCCCGGGGGGGCTTTGGGCCGGGGAGCTGTTTTTT
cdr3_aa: CASSPGGLWAGELFF

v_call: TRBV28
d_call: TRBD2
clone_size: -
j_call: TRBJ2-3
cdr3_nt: TGTGCCAGCAGCTCGGGACTATTCACAGATACGCAGTATTTT
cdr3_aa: CASSSGLFTDTQYF

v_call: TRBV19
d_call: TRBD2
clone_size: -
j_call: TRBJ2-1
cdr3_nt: TGTGCCAGTAGCCCTCTACTAGCGTTCGATGAGCAGTTCTTC
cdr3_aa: CASSPLLAFDEQFF

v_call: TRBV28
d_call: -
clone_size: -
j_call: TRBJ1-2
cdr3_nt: TGTGCCAGCAGTCAAGTACAGGGTGAAGGCTACACCTTC
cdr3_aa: CASSQVQGEGYTF

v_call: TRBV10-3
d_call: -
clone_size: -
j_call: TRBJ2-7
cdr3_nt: TGTGCCATCAGTGAGTCGGCGTACGAGCAGTACTTC
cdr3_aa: CAISESAYEQYF

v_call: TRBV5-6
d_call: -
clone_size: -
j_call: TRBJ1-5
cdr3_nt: TGTGCCAGCAGCTTGGGGCAGGGCCACCAGCCCCAGCATTTT
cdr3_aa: CASSLGQGHQPQHF

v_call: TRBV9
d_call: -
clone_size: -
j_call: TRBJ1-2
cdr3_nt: TGTGCCAGACTGTTCACAGCCGTCGCCGAAACGAACTATGGCTACACCTTC
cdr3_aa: CARLFTAVAETNYGYTF

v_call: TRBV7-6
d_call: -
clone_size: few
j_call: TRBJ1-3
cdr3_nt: TGTGCCAGCAGCTTAGCAGGGGGCTCTGGAAACACCATATATTTT
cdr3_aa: CASSLAGGSGNTIYF

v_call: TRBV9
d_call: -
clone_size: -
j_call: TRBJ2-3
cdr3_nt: TGTGCCAGCAGCGTACCTGAGGGACTGGGCATAGATACGCAGTATTTT
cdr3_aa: CASSVPEGLGIDTQYF

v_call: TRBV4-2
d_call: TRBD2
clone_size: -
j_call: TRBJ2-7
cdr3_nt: TGTGCCAGCAGCCAAGAGTGGGGACTAGCGAACGAGCAGTACTTC
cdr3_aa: CASSQEWGLANEQYF

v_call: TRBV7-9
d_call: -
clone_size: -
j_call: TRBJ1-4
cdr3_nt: TGTGCCAGCAGCCCCCCGTGGCTGAATGAAAAACTGTTTTTT
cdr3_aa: CASSPPWLNEKLFF

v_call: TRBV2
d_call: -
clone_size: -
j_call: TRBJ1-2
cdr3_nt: TGTGCCAGCACTTTCCGGGGGGGTGATGGCTACACCTTC
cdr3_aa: CASTFRGGDGYTF

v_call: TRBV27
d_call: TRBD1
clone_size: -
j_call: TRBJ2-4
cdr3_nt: TGTGCCAGCAGTTCAACAGGGGGCGGGAACATTCAGTACTTC
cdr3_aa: CASSSTGGGNIQYF

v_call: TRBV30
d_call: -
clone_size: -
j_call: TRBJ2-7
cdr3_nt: TGTGCCGGAGCGGACAGCTCCTACGAGCAGTACTTC
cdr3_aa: CAGADSSYEQYF

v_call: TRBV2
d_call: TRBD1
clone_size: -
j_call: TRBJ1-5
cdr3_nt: TGTGCCAGCAGTGGTGGGACAGGGGAGGATCAGCCCCAGCATTTT
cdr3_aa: CASSGGTGEDQPQHF

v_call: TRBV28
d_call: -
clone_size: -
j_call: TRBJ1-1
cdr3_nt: TGTGCCAGCAGTTTTTGGGAAAACATGAACACTGAAGCTTTCTTT
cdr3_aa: CASSFWENMNTEAFF